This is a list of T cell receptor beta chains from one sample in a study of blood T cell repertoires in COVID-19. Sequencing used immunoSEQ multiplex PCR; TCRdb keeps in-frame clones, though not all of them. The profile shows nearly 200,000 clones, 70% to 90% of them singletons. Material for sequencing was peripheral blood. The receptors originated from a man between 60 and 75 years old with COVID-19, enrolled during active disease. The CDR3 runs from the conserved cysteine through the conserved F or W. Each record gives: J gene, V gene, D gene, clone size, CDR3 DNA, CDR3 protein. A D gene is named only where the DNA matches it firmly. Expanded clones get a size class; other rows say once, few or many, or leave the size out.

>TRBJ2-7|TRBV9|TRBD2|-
TGTGCCAGCAGCGTCGGGACTAGCGGTCATATCTACGAGCAGTACTTC
CASSVGTSGHIYEQYF
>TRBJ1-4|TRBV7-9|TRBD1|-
TGTGCCAGCAGCGCACCGGTGACAGGGGATGAAAAACTGTTTTTT
CASSAPVTGDEKLFF
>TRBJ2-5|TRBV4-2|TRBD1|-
TGTGCCAGCAGCCAAGATGGACGTGACAGGGAGTTATACTTC
CASSQDGRDRELYF
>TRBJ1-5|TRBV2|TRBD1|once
TGTGCCAGCAGTGAAGGACAGGGGAATCAGCCCCAGCATTTT
CASSEGQGNQPQHF
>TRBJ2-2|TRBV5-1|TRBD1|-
TGCGCCAGCAGCACGACAGGGGAGACGAACACCGGGGAGCTGTTTTTT
CASSTTGETNTGELFF
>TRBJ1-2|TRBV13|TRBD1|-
TGTGCCAGCAGCTCTGGGGACAGGATTAACTATGGCTACACCTTC
CASSSGDRINYGYTF
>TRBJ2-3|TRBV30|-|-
TGTGCCTGGAGTGACCAGGAAGATACGCAGTATTTT
CAWSDQEDTQYF
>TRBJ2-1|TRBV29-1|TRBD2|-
TGCAGCGTTCTGACTAGCGGGAGGGGCAATGAGCAGTTCTTC
CSVLTSGRGNEQFF
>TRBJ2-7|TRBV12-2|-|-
TGTGCAAGTCGCTTAGACTGTGGGGAGGACGAGCAGTACTTC
CASRLDCGEDEQYF
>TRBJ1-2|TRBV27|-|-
TGTGCCAGCAGTTTTTTGGACACAGGCGGCTACACCTTC
CASSFLDTGGYTF
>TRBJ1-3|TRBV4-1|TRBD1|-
TGCGCCAGCAGCCCTCCGGGACAGGAAAGGAACACCATATATTTT
CASSPPGQERNTIYF
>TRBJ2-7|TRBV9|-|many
TGTGCCAGCAGCCTAACGGGGGAGGCTTCCTACGAGCAGTACTTC
CASSLTGEASYEQYF
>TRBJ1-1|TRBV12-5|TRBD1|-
TGTGCTAGTGGTCCTTCCGGGACAGGGCCGGGCACTGAAGCTTTCTTT
CASGPSGTGPGTEAFF
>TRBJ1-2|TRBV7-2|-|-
TGTGCCAGCAGCCTCTCTGGAGGGGCGACTAACTATGGCTACACCTTC
CASSLSGGATNYGYTF
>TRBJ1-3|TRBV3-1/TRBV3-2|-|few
TGTGCCAGCAGCCATTACAGCATACAGCCTGGAAACACCATATATTTT
CASSHYSIQPGNTIYF
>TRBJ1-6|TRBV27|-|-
TGTGCCAGCAGCCCGGGATTTTATAATTCACCCCTCCACTTT
CASSPGFYNSPLHF
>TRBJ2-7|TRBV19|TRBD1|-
TGTGCCAACCGACAGGGCTCTGTAAAGCAGTACTTC
CANRQGSVKQYF
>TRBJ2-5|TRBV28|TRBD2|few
TGTGCCAGCAGTTCAGCGGGAGCGGCTCTGACCCAGTACTTC
CASSSAGAALTQYF
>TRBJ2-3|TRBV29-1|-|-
TGCAGCGTTGTGAGCGAGAGTGGTAATACGCAGTATTTT
CSVVSESGNTQYF
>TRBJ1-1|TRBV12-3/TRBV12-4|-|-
TGTGCCAGCAGTCCGGGACTGGGAGCTTTCTTT
CASSPGLGAFF
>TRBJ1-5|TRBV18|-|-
TGTGCCAGCTCACCAGGGGGGGTAAGCAATCAGCCCCAGCATTTT
CASSPGGVSNQPQHF
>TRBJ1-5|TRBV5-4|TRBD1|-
TGTGCCAGCAGCCAGGGGGCCGGGAGTGATCAGCCCCAGCATTTT
CASSQGAGSDQPQHF
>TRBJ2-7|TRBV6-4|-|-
TGTGCCAGCAGTGACTTCTTCTCCGGGGAGCGACTATGCCAGTACTTC
CASSDFFSGERLCQYF
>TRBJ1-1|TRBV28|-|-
TGTGCCAGCAGTGAGGGCCGAGGACTTGAAGCTTTCTTT
CASSEGRGLEAFF
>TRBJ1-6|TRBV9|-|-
TGTGCCAGCAGCATTCCCGGTCCGAATTCACCCCTCCACTTT
CASSIPGPNSPLHF
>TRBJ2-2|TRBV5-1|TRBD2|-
TGCGCCAGCAGCTTGGAGGGGCGGGAGTCCGGGGAGCTGTTTTTT
CASSLEGRESGELFF
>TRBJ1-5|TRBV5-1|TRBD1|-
TGCGCCAGCAGCCAAGCCGGGACAGTCAATCAGCCCCAGCATTTT
CASSQAGTVNQPQHF